The 9 T cell receptor beta chains reported below all come from one sample, sequenced in a study of blood T cell repertoires in COVID-19. TCRdb keeps only in-frame clones here, not all; method: immunoSEQ multiplex PCR. Of 310,000 or so clones listed, 89% are singletons. The specimen was peripheral blood. The source of these receptors is a man in his late teens or twenties who had recovered from COVID-19.

V gene TRBV21-1 combines with J gene TRBJ2-3; TRBD1, the table's D call, was not compared with the DNA. TRBV21-1 is a pseudogene locus. This CDR3 contains 14 residues. DNA of the CDR3: TGTGCCAAACTTTACAGGGAACTCACAGATACGCAGTATTTT. As protein: CAKLYRELTDTQYF.

The CDR3 sequence is CASSIDVRGAWSNQPQHF. In nucleotides, the CDR3 is TGTGCCAGTAGTATAGATGTCCGGGGGGCATGGAGCAATCAGCCCCAGCATTTT. The rearrangement joins TRBV19 to TRBJ1-5; TRBD1 is a possible D gene (6 bases). The germline V gene encodes CDR1 LNHDA and CDR2 SQIVND (reference sequence). CDR3 length: 18 amino acids. Trimming shortened V by 0 bases and J by 1 base, and 16 bases separated the two germline ends. The entire variable domain, with the rest obtained from reference TRBV19 and TRBJ1-5, is as follows: DGGITQSPKYLFRKEGQNVTLSCEQNLNHDAMYWYRQDPGQGLRLIYYSQIVNDFQKGDIAEGYSVSREKKESFPLTVTSAQKNPTAFYLCASSIDVRGAWSNQPQHFGDGTRLSIL.

The rearrangement links TRBV2 to TRBJ1-2, with TRBD1 identical over 10 bases. Germline assignment: CDR1 SNHLY and CDR2 FYNNEI. The CDR3 length is 13 residues. V was clipped by 9 bases and J by 0 bases; unmatched bases: 1. Here the CDR3 DNA reads TGTGCCAGTGGACAGGGGGCTAACTATGGCTACACCTTC. Encoded protein: CASGQGANYGYTF.

The V call is TRBV3-1 (or the pseudogene TRBV3-2), the J call TRBJ2-2; 8 bases match TRBD2. V lost 4 bases to trimming and J lost 0 bases; unmatched junction nucleotides: 7. Germline loops: CDR1 LGHDT, CDR2 YNNKEL (reference sequence). This CDR3 region has 17 residues. In nucleotides, the CDR3 is TGTGCCAGCAGCCCCGACGGGGGGGGATCGAACACCGGGGAGCTGTTTTTT. It specifies CASSPDGGGSNTGELFF.

The rearrangement uses TRBV7-8 and TRBJ1-5, with 10 nucleotides matching TRBD1. Looked up from germline, CDR1 is SGHVS and CDR2 is FQNEAQ. The CDR3 contains 19 residues. After removal of 3 bases from V and 0 bases from J, the junction contained 11 bases not matched to a gene. The CDR3 nucleotides read TGTGCCAGCAGCTTGACGGGGACAGGGGTTAGATATAGCAATCAGCCCCAGCATTTT. Translating gives CASSLTGTGVRYSNQPQHF.

CDR3 amino acids: CASRDGQGVSGYTF. The CDR3, as DNA: TGTGCCAGCAGGGACGGACAGGGTGTATCTGGCTACACCTTC. The genes are TRBV6-5 and TRBJ1-2, with 8 bases matching TRBD1. This CDR3 comprises 14 residues. CDR1 and CDR2 (germline): MNHEY, SVGAGI. Trimming cost V 6 bases and J 7 bases; bases outside gene matches: 10.

The chain has TRBV5-8 and TRBJ2-1; no firm D call. This CDR3 is built from 13 residues. With 0 bases removed from V and 7 bases from J, the gap between germline ends came to 8 bases. Looked up from germline, CDR1 is SGHTS and CDR2 is YDEGEE. The CDR3 DNA reads as TGTGCCAGCAGCTTGGCCCCAGGAAATGAGCAGTTCTTC. Protein sequence: CASSLAPGNEQFF.

The rearrangement uses TRBV19 and TRBJ2-1; TRBD2 is a possible D gene (6 bases). This CDR3 comprises 13 residues. The V gene's germline CDR1 is LNHDA and CDR2 SQIVND (reference sequence). V was cut by 5 bases and J by 9 bases, with 14 bases left in between. Here the CDR3 reads CASSWSSVGEQFF. CDR3 in DNA: TGTGCCAGTAGTTGGTCTAGCGTGGGTGAGCAGTTCTTC.

This clone was picked up a small number of times. The gene calls are TRBV4-1 and TRBJ1-5; 8 nucleotides agree with TRBD1. The CDR3 has 17 residues. Trimming took 5 bases from V and 6 from J; bases not matched to a gene: 15. Germline V gene data show CDR1 as MGHRA and CDR2 as YSYEKL. CDR3 amino acids: CASSKTQTQGAVQPQHF. CDR3 nucleotides: TGCGCCAGCAGCAAGACTCAGACCCAGGGGGCTGTTCAGCCCCAGCATTTT.